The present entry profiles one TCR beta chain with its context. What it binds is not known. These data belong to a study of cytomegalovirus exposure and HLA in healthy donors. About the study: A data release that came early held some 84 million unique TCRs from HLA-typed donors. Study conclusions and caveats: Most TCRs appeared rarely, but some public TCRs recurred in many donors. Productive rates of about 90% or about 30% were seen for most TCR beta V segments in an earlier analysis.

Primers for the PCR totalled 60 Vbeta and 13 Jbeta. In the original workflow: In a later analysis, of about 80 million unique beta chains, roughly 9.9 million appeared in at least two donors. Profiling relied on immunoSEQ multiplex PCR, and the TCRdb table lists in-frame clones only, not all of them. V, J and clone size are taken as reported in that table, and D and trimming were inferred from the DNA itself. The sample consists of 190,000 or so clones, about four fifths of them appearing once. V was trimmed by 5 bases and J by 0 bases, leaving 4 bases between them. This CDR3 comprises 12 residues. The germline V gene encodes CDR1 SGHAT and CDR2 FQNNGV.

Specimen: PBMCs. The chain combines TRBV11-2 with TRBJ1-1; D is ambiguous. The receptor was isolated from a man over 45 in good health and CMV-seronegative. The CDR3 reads CASSLMNTEAFF. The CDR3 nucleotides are TGTGCCAGCAGCCTAATGAACACTGAAGCTTTCTTT.